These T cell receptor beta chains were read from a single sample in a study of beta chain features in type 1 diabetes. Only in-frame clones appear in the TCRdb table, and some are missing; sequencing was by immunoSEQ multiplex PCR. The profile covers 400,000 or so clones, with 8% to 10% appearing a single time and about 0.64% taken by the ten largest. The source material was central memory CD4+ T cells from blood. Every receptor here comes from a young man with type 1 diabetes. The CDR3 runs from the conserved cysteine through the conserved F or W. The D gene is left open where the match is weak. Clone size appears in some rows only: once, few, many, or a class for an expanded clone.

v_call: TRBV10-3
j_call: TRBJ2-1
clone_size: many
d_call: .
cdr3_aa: CAISGGSSYNEQFF
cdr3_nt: TGTGCCATCAGTGGGGGCAGCTCCTACAATGAGCAGTTCTTC

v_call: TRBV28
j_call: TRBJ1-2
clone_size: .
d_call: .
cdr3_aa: CASSSTVYGYTF
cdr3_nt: TGTGCCAGCAGTTCGACAGTCTATGGCTACACCTTC

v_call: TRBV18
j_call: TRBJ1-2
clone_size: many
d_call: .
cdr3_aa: CASSPTGQTNYGYTF
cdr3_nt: TGTGCCAGCTCTCCGACCGGACAGACTAACTATGGCTACACCTTC

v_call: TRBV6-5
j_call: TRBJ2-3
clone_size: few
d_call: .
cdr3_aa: CASTPLGTSTDTQYF
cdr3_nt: TGTGCCAGCACCCCATTGGGAACTAGCACAGATACGCAGTATTTT

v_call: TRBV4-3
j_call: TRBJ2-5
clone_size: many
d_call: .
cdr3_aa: CASSQAGGETQYF
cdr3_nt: TGCGCCAGCAGCCAAGCAGGCGGAGAGACCCAGTACTTC

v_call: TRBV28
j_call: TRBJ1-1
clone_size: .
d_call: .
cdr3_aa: CASISGQGDTEAFF
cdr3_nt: TGTGCCAGCATCTCCGGTCAAGGGGACACTGAAGCTTTCTTT

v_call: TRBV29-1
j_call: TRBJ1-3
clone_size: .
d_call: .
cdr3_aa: CSVMEAGNTIYF
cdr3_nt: TGCAGCGTTATGGAAGCCGGGAACACCATATATTTT

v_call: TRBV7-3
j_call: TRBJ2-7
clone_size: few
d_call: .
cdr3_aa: CASSGYEQYF
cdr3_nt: TGTGCCAGCAGTGGCTACGAGCAGTACTTC

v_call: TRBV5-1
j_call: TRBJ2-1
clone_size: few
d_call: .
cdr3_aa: CASSRGVSDWGEQFF
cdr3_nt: TGCGCCAGCAGTCGCGGGGTTAGCGATTGGGGTGAGCAGTTCTTC

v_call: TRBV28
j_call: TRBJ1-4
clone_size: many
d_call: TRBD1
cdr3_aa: CASSESHGTANEKLFF
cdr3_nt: TGTGCCAGCAGTGAATCCCACGGGACAGCTAATGAAAAACTGTTTTTT

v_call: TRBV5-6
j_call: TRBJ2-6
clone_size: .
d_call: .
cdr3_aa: CASSLLEISGANVLTF
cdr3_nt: TGTGCCAGCAGCTTACTCGAAATTTCCGGGGCCAACGTCCTGACTTTC

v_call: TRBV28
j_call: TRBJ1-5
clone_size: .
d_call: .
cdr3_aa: CASSPLWDDQPQHF
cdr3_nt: TGTGCCAGCAGCCCCTTGTGGGATGATCAGCCCCAGCATTTT

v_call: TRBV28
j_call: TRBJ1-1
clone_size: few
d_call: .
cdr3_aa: CATKIFSTEAFF
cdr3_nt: TGTGCCACCAAGATATTCAGCACTGAAGCTTTCTTT

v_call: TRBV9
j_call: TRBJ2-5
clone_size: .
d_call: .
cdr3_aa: CASSVATKETQYF
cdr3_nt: TGTGCCAGCAGCGTAGCTACTAAAGAGACCCAGTACTTC